The clone carrying this T cell receptor (beta chain) appeared once. This sample is part of a study of cytomegalovirus exposure and HLA in healthy donors. The data were produced by immunoSEQ multiplex PCR, yet TCRdb's version contains in-frame clones alone and is incomplete. The sample has 100,000 to 150,000 clones, about 88% seen once; the top ten hold 1% to 1.5%. J was trimmed by 7 bases and V by 5 bases; bases with no gene match: 7. Germline loops: CDR1 SGHVS, CDR2 FQNEAQ. The CDR3 loop spans 16 amino acids. J is TRBJ2-1 and V is TRBV7-8, with 14 nucleotides matching TRBD2. The sequenced sample was PBMCs. This TCR was recovered from a woman under 30 in good health and CMV-seronegative. CDR3 nucleotide sequence: TGTGCCAGCAGCCTACGGACTAGCGGGGGGTCTAATGAGCAGTTCTTC. Amino acids: CASSLRTSGGSNEQFF.